This T cell receptor (beta chain) was recorded in a study of cytomegalovirus exposure and HLA in healthy donors. Per the germline V gene, CDR1 is MDHEN and CDR2 is SYDVKM. Unmatched junction bases numbered 7, after V lost 10 bases and J lost 2 bases. CDR3 length equals 13 residues. The PCR employed 60 Vbeta primers together with 13 Jbeta primers. Sequencing used immunoSEQ multiplex PCR; TCRdb keeps in-frame clones, though not all of them. The sample records about 140,000 clones, approximately 84% being singletons. General observations from the study: A later analysis linked around 15,000 TCR beta sequences to HLA alleles at 0.05 false discovery rate.

As for this clone: The antigen is not known.

The chain joins TRBV28 to TRBJ1-1, with 7 positions matching TRBD1. This sequence originates from a woman aged 40 to 50 in good health and CMV-seronegative. The specimen was PBMCs. The CDR3 region is CATWRQGNTEAFF. The CDR3 DNA sequence: TGTGCCACCTGGAGACAGGGAAACACTGAAGCTTTCTTT.